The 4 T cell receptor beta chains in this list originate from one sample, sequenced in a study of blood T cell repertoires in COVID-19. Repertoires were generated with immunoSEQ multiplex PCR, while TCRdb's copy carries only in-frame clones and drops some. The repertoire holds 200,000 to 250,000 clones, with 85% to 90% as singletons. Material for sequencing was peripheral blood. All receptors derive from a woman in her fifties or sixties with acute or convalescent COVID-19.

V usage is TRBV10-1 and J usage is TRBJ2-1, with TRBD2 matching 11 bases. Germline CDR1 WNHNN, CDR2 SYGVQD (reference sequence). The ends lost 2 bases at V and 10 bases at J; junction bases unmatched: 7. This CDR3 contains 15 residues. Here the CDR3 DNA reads TGCGCCAGCAGTGAGAGCCTAGCGGGAGGACCCGAGCAGTTCTTC. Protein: CASSESLAGGPEQFF.

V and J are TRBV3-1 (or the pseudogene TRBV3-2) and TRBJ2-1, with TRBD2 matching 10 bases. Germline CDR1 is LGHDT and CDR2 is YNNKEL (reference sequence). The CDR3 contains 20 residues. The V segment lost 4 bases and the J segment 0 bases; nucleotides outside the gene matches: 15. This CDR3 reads CASSLSSGRSIPRSYNEQFF. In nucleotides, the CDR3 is TGTGCCAGCAGCCTGTCTAGCGGGAGATCCATTCCACGCTCCTACAATGAGCAGTTCTTC.

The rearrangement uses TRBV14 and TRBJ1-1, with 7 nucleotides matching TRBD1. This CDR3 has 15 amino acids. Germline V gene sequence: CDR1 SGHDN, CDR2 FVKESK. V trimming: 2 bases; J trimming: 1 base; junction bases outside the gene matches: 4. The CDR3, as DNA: TGTGCCAGCAGCCAATTTGGGACAGCGAACACTGAAGCTTTCTTT. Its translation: CASSQFGTANTEAFF.

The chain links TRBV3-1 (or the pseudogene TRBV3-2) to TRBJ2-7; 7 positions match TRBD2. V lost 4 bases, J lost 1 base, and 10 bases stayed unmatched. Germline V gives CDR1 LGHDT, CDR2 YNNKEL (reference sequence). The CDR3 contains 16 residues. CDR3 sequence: CASSPSRLALSYEQYF. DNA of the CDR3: TGTGCCAGCAGCCCGTCTCGACTAGCCCTGTCCTACGAGCAGTACTTC.